These 21 T cell receptor beta chains were all obtained from the same sample, sequenced in a study of preoperative IRX-2 immunotherapy in early breast cancer. Using immunoSEQ multiplex PCR, the repertoire was profiled, and TCRdb retains in-frame clones only, with some absent. The data contain 20,000 to 30,000 clones, 75% of them singletons. Treatment indicated: preoperative locoregional IRX-2 cytokine immunotherapy. Sequencing used lymph node tissue, obtained after IRX-2 immunotherapy. The receptors come from a human donor with breast cancer.

The gene calls are TRBV6-8 and TRBJ1-2; tentatively, D is TRBD1 (6 bases). CDR3 size: 15 residues. Germline V CDR1 and CDR2: MNHGY, SAAAGT. V lost 3 bases to trimming and J lost 0 bases, with 11 bases between them. CDR3 protein: CASSYLQGSNYGYTF. As DNA, the CDR3 is TGTGCCAGCAGTTATTTACAGGGTTCTAACTATGGCTACACCTTC.

This clone was counted once. The rearrangement uses TRBV7-1 and TRBJ2-2; the D is unclear. TRBV7-1 is flagged as an ORF with uncertain function. CDR3 length: 16 amino acids. Trimming removed 4 bases at V and 1 base at J, with 13 bases between. The CDR3 here is CASSLEQPLNTGELFF. The CDR3 region has the DNA TGTGCCAGCAGCTTAGAGCAGCCCTTGAACACCGGGGAGCTGTTTTTT.

The gene calls are TRBV5-1 and TRBJ2-1; TRBD1 agrees at 10 bases. This CDR3 has 17 amino acids. Germline CDR1 reads SGHRS; CDR2 reads YFSETQ. Trimming cost V 2 bases and J 3 bases; bases outside gene matches: 8. The CDR3 spells CASSLTGTGVFYNEQFF. CDR3 sequence (DNA): TGCGCCAGCAGCTTAACCGGGACAGGGGTATTCTACAATGAGCAGTTCTTC.

This clone appeared once. This chain connects TRBV23-1 to TRBJ2-3; D possibly corresponds to TRBD1 (6 bases). TRBV23-1 is placed among ORFs of uncertain function. V was pared by 6 bases and J by 2 bases, with 9 bases between. This CDR3 comprises 13 residues. CDR3 coding DNA: TGCGCCAGCAGCCACAGGGTCACAGATACGCAGTATTTT. Encoded protein: CASSHRVTDTQYF.

A single count supports this clone. The chain couples TRBV18 to TRBJ2-3, with 10 bases aligning to TRBD2. Germline-derived CDR1 and CDR2 are KGHSH and LQKENI. The length of the CDR3 is 18 residues. V was clipped by 0 bases and J by 2 bases; unmatched bases: 8. CDR3 DNA sequence: TGTGCCAGCTCACCACCGATTACTAGCGGGATCTACACAGATACGCAGTATTTT. Its translation: CASSPPITSGIYTDTQYF.

The V gene is TRBV6-8, the J gene TRBJ2-7; 7 bases are shared with TRBD1. CDR3 length equals 15 residues. The junction had 7 bases not matched to a gene; V was cut back by 2 bases and J by 3 bases. The V gene's germline CDR1 is MNHGY and CDR2 SAAAGT. CDR3 in amino acids: CASSYQTGLLYEQYF. The CDR3, as DNA: TGTGCCAGCAGTTACCAGACAGGGCTCCTCTACGAGCAGTACTTC.

The chain has TRBV6-8 and TRBJ2-7, with 9 nucleotides matching TRBD1. The CDR3 is 12 residues long. CDR1 is MNHGY and CDR2 is SAAAGT in the germline V gene. V lost 5 bases to trimming and J lost 6 bases; unmatched junction nucleotides: 2. CDR3 nucleotides: TGTGCCAGCAGTACAGGGGGCCGCGAGCAGTACTTC. Amino acid sequence: CASSTGGREQYF.

The rearrangement joins TRBV6-8 to TRBJ1-4, with D perhaps TRBD1 (5 bases). V gave up 4 bases and J gave up 8 bases, with 11 bases separating them. The CDR3 has 13 residues. Per germline, CDR1 MNHGY and CDR2 SAAAGT. The CDR3 here is CASSSWGGEKLFF. The CDR3 bases are TGTGCCAGCAGTTCCTGGGGCGGCGAAAAACTGTTTTTT.

This rearrangement joins TRBV15 to TRBJ1-4; D unresolved. Looked up from germline, CDR1 is LNHNV and CDR2 is YYDKDF (reference sequence). The CDR3 has 15 residues. Trimming stripped 0 bases from V and 11 bases from J, with 16 bases between. The CDR3 DNA reads TGTGCCACCAGCAGAGATTATGGTGGCAAGGCGAAACTGTTTTTT. Translating gives CATSRDYGGKAKLFF.

The chain uses TRBV11-3 and TRBJ1-1; D may be TRBD1 (5 bases). The CDR3 length is 19 residues. The germline V gene encodes CDR1 SGHNT and CDR2 YENEEA. V was clipped by 5 bases and J by 0 bases, with 25 bases between them. CDR3 region: CASSGGTSQTFPMNTEAFF. In DNA, the CDR3 is TGTGCCAGCAGCGGCGGGACGTCACAAACGTTTCCTATGAACACTGAAGCTTTCTTT.

The CDR3 region is CASSQDWGTPLGEQYF. The CDR3 DNA follows: TGCGCCAGCAGCCAAGATTGGGGGACGCCATTGGGGGAGCAGTACTTC. J is TRBJ2-7 and V is TRBV1. TRBV1 is marked as a pseudogene. This CDR3 has 16 amino acids.

This clone was observed once. The V and J genes are TRBV19 and TRBJ1-2; 9 nucleotides line up with TRBD1. The CDR3 is 14 residues long. The V segment lost 6 bases and the J segment 8 bases; nucleotides outside the gene matches: 10. Germline V CDR1 and CDR2: LNHDA, SQIVND (reference sequence). This chain's CDR3 is CASSRGQGREGYTF. In DNA form, the CDR3 reads TGTGCCAGTAGCCGGGGACAGGGAAGGGAAGGCTACACCTTC.

The gene calls are TRBV6-8 and TRBJ2-5; TRBD2 is a possible D gene (6 bases). The V gene's germline CDR1 is MNHGY and CDR2 SAAAGT. With 0 bases removed from V and 3 bases from J, the gap between germline ends came to 11 bases. The CDR3 has 15 residues. This chain's CDR3 is CASSYSGGFEETQYF. CDR3 nucleotide sequence: TGTGCCAGCAGTTACTCTGGGGGGTTTGAAGAGACCCAGTACTTC.

The rearrangement uses TRBV15 and TRBJ2-1; TRBD1 aligns across 9 bases. J lost 15 bases, V lost 5 bases, and 17 bases had no gene match. In germline, CDR1 is LNHNV, CDR2 YYDKDF (reference sequence). This CDR3 has 15 amino acids. CDR3 region: CATSVGQGPYRSGFF. In nucleotides, the CDR3 is TGTGCCACCAGCGTAGGACAGGGGCCGTACCGTTCCGGGTTCTTC.

This clone occurred a few times. This chain joins TRBV6-8 and TRBJ2-7; D unresolved. The CDR3 length is 13 residues. From germline, CDR1 is MNHGY and CDR2 SAAAGT. V was shortened by 0 bases and J by 3 bases, with 6 bases between the two germline ends. This CDR3 reads CASSYSVGYEQYF. CDR3 nucleotide sequence: TGTGCCAGCAGTTACTCGGTGGGCTACGAGCAGTACTTC.

The V gene is TRBV6-8, the J gene TRBJ2-4; the D is unclear. The germline CDR1 and CDR2 sequences are MNHGY and SAAAGT. Trimming shortened V by 2 bases and J by 0 bases, and 11 bases separated the two germline ends. This CDR3 spans 16 amino acids. CDR3 amino acids: CASSYERNRAKNIQYF. Written as DNA, the CDR3 is TGTGCCAGCAGTTACGAGAGAAATAGAGCCAAAAACATTCAGTACTTC.

The DNA of the CDR3 is TGTGCCAGCAGCCATTACCGGACAGCCTCTGGGGCCAACGTCCTGACTTTC. Its protein is CASSHYRTASGANVLTF. This rearrangement joins TRBV7-6 to TRBJ2-6, with a possible D match to TRBD1 (6 bases). CDR3 length: 17 amino acids. Between the trimmed V and J ends, which lost 5 bases and 0 bases, there was a span of 14 bases. Germline V gives CDR1 SGHVS, CDR2 FNYEAQ.

This clone was seen a single time. The rearrangement joins TRBV1 to TRBJ2-4; the table's D call of TRBD1 was not tested on the DNA. TRBV1 counts as a pseudogene. The CDR3 sequence is 18 residues long. DNA of the CDR3: TGCGCCAGCAGCCAGAGCTATCCCGGACAGATAGCCAAAAACATTCAGTACTTC. Its protein product is CASSQSYPGQIAKNIQYF.

The CDR3 is CATSSSQLHDRDDTEAFF. The CDR3 bases are TGTGCCACCAGCAGTTCCCAACTCCATGACAGGGATGACACTGAAGCTTTCTTT. The chain carries TRBV15 and TRBJ1-1; 7 bases line up with TRBD1. The germline CDR1 and CDR2 sequences are LNHNV and YYDKDF (reference sequence). The trim removed 3 bases at V and 3 bases at J, leaving 16 bases unmatched. CDR3 size: 18 residues.

CDR3 protein: CSVGDGKNTEAFF. CDR3 DNA: TGCAGCGTTGGGGACGGGAAGAACACTGAAGCTTTCTTT. The chain has TRBV29-1 and TRBJ1-1, with TRBD1 as a possible D gene (5 bases). Germline V gene lookup returns CDR1 SQVTM and CDR2 ANQGSEA. The germline V and J ends were trimmed by 4 bases and 1 base, with 10 bases remaining between them. The CDR3 loop spans 13 amino acids.

This clone has more than one count but fewer than ten. V is TRBV11-3 and J is TRBJ2-6; 7 bases map to TRBD2. Per germline, CDR1 SGHNT and CDR2 YENEEA. Unmatched junction bases numbered 7, after V lost 3 bases and J lost 2 bases. CDR3 length equals 17 residues. The CDR3 reads CASSFSSGRAGANVLTF. The DNA of the CDR3 is TGTGCCAGCAGCTTTAGTAGCGGGCGTGCTGGGGCCAACGTCCTGACTTTC.